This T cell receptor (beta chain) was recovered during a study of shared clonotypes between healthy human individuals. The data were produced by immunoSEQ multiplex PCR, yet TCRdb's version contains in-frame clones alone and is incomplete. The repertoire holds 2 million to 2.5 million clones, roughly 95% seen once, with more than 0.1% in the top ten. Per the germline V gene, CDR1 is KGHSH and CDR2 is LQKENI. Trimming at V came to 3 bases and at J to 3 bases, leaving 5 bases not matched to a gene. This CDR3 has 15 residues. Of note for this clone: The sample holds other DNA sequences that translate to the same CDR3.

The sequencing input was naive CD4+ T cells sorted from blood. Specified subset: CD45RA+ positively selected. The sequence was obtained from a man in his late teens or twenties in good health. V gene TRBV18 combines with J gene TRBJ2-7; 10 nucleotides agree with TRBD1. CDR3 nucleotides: TGTGCCAGCTCACCCGGGACAGGGGCCAGCTACGAGCAGTACTTC. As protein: CASSPGTGASYEQYF.